The T cell receptor (beta chain) under discussion was sequenced for a study of T cell responses to AZD1222 COVID-19 vaccine. CDR1 MRHNA and CDR2 SNTAGT come from the germline V gene. The germline V and J ends were trimmed by 0 bases and 4 bases, with 7 bases remaining between them. This CDR3 comprises 15 residues. Clones were sequenced by immunoSEQ multiplex PCR, and TCRdb holds only the in-frame ones, with some missing. This table holds around 160,000 clones, 88% found once. The sample in question was peripheral blood, obtained on day 0 of AZD1222 vaccination. This TCR derives from an adult in good health. J is TRBJ2-6 and V is TRBV6-4, with a tentative D call TRBD2 (5 bases). The CDR3, as DNA: TGTGCCAGCAGTGACTCCAGAGGGGGGGCCAACGTCCTGACTTTC. As protein: CASSDSRGGANVLTF.